The 31 T cell receptor beta chains reported below all come from one sample, sequenced in a study of cytomegalovirus exposure and HLA in healthy donors. 13 Jbeta primers and 60 Vbeta primers were used for the PCR. Only in-frame clones appear in the TCRdb table, and some are missing; sequencing was by immunoSEQ multiplex PCR. The repertoire consists of about 100,000 clones, with about 75% occurring once and the leading ten covering around 7%. The sample consisted of PBMCs. These receptors were taken from a middle-aged man in good health and CMV-seropositive.

The rearrangement joins TRBV6-5 to TRBJ2-3, with a possible D match to TRBD2 (6 bases). V was shortened by 6 bases and J by 4 bases, with 17 bases between the two germline ends. This CDR3 is built from 15 residues. CDR1 is MNHEY and CDR2 is SVGAGI in the germline V gene. This chain's CDR3 is CASSQRGGTPDTQYF. The CDR3 nucleotides read TGTGCCAGCAGCCAAAGGGGCGGGACCCCAGATACGCAGTATTTT.

V usage is TRBV2 and J usage is TRBJ1-2; TRBD1 agrees at 7 bases. The CDR3 runs 13 residues. Trimming cost V 5 bases and J 4 bases; bases outside gene matches: 4. Germline loops: CDR1 SNHLY, CDR2 FYNNEI. The CDR3 bases are TGTGCCAGCAGTCGGGGACAGACCTATGGCTACACCTTC. This gives the protein CASSRGQTYGYTF.

The rearrangement uses TRBV18 and TRBJ1-1; 9 positions agree with TRBD1. After removal of 6 bases from V and 1 base from J, the junction contained 6 bases not matched to a gene. CDR3 length: 15 amino acids. The V gene's germline CDR1 is KGHSH and CDR2 LQKENI. The DNA of the CDR3 is TGTGCCAGCTCGGAACAGGGGGCGGAGAACACTGAAGCTTTCTTT. Protein product: CASSEQGAENTEAFF. The full variable domain, completed using reference TRBV18 and TRBJ1-1, is NAGVMQNPRHLVRRRGQEARLRCSPMKGHSHVYWYRQLPEEGLKFMVYLQKENIIDESGMPKERFSAEFPKEGPSILRIQQVVRGDSAAYFCASSEQGAENTEAFFGQGTRLTVV.

V and J are TRBV2 and TRBJ2-3, with 8 bases fitting TRBD1. Germline CDR1 reads SNHLY; CDR2 reads FYNNEI. The CDR3 is made up of 15 amino acids. V was pared by 4 bases and J by 3 bases, with 6 bases of the junction left unmatched. The CDR3 DNA follows: TGTGCCAGCAGTGGGAACAGGGGGGAGACAGATACGCAGTATTTT. As protein: CASSGNRGETDTQYF.

V gene TRBV5-1 combines with J gene TRBJ2-5; 11 bases agree with TRBD1. The CDR3 length is 13 residues. The ends lost 4 bases at V and 11 bases at J; junction bases unmatched: 7. From germline, CDR1 is SGHRS and CDR2 YFSETQ. In DNA form, the CDR3 reads TGCGCCAGCAGCCTGGGGACAGGGGGAGAGCAGTACTTC. Encoded protein: CASSLGTGGEQYF.

The gene calls are TRBV10-1 and TRBJ2-5, with 7 bases matching TRBD2. The CDR3 covers 15 residues. Germline CDR1 and CDR2: WNHNN and SYGVQD (reference sequence). V shed 3 bases, J shed 1 base, and the junction held 5 bases outside the gene matches. The CDR3 is CASSDSSGLQETQYF. CDR3 coding DNA: TGCGCCAGCAGTGATTCTAGCGGACTCCAAGAGACCCAGTACTTC.

This chain joins TRBV5-1 and TRBJ1-2; D may be TRBD1 (6 bases). Between the trimmed V and J ends, which lost 4 bases and 4 bases, there was a span of 17 bases. Germline CDR1 and CDR2: SGHRS and YFSETQ. The CDR3 sequence is 15 residues long. The CDR3 region is CASSPAGGQRYGYTF. Here the CDR3 DNA reads TGCGCCAGCAGCCCTGCCGGTGGACAGCGCTATGGCTACACCTTC.

This chain connects TRBV27 to TRBJ2-5; tentative D call: TRBD1 (5 bases). The CDR3 runs 13 residues. The V gene's germline CDR1 is MNHEY and CDR2 SMNVEV (reference sequence). The germline V and J ends were trimmed by 6 bases and 2 bases, with 10 bases remaining between them. This CDR3 is CASSPGRQETQYF. The CDR3 region has the DNA TGTGCCAGCAGCCCAGGGCGTCAAGAGACCCAGTACTTC.

The rearrangement uses TRBV28 and TRBJ2-7, with a weak D call TRBD1 (6 bases). In germline, CDR1 is MDHEN, CDR2 SYDVKM. This CDR3 comprises 16 residues. Trimming removed 7 bases from V and 4 bases from J, with 23 bases in between. The CDR3 is CASTLLGQIGTYEQYF. CDR3 coding DNA: TGTGCCAGCACTCTCCTTGGACAGATAGGAACGTACGAGCAGTACTTC. The whole variable domain, filled in from reference TRBV28 and TRBJ2-7, reads DVKVTQSSRYLVKRTGEKVFLECVQDMDHENMFWYRQDPGLGLRLIYFSYDVKMKEKGDIPEGYSVSREKKERFSLILESASTNQTSMYLCASTLLGQIGTYEQYFGPGTRLTVT.

This clone was recorded only once. The gene calls are TRBV5-1 and TRBJ1-1; D may be TRBD1 (5 bases). Trimming removed 0 bases at V and 2 bases at J, with 11 bases between. The CDR3 totals 15 residues. Germline CDR1 and CDR2: SGHRS and YFSETQ. CDR3 sequence reads: CASSLGQTFNTEAFF. As DNA, the CDR3 is TGCGCCAGCAGCTTGGGACAGACTTTTAACACTGAAGCTTTCTTT.

V usage is TRBV19 and J usage is TRBJ2-4, with TRBD1 matching 10 bases. CDR3 length: 18 amino acids. J lost 3 bases, V lost 6 bases, and 14 bases had no gene match. Germline CDR1 LNHDA, CDR2 SQIVND (reference sequence). CDR3 in DNA: TGTGCCAGTAGCAATACCGGGACAGGGGTATTAGGCAAAAACATTCAGTACTTC. It translates to CASSNTGTGVLGKNIQYF.

This chain uses TRBV7-9 with TRBJ1-2; 12 nucleotides align to TRBD1. Germline lookup yields CDR1 SEHNR and CDR2 FQNEAQ (reference sequence). The ends lost 3 bases at V and 6 bases at J; junction bases unmatched: 8. The CDR3 has 16 amino acids. This CDR3 reads CASSLGDRGRFHGYTF. The CDR3 DNA reads TGTGCCAGCAGCTTGGGGGACAGGGGGCGATTTCATGGCTACACCTTC. The complete variable domain, with remaining parts taken from reference TRBV7-9 and TRBJ1-2, reads DTGVSQNPRHKITKRGQNVTFRCDPISEHNRLYWYRQTLGQGPEFLTYFQNEAQLEKSRLLSDRFSAERPKGSFSTLEIQRTEQGDSAMYLCASSLGDRGRFHGYTFGSGTRLTVV.

The chain carries TRBV6-5 and TRBJ2-5; D not certain. This CDR3 is 11 amino acids long. Germline V CDR1 and CDR2: MNHEY, SVGAGI. V lost 4 bases and J 5 bases, leaving 5 bases between the germline ends. The CDR3 protein is CASSLRETQYF. Here the CDR3 DNA reads TGTGCCAGCAGTTTGAGGGAGACCCAGTACTTC.

The chain links TRBV7-2 to TRBJ1-5; the match to TRBD1 covers 8 bases. The CDR3 runs to 14 residues. Germline V gene lookup returns CDR1 SGHTA and CDR2 FQGNSA. V lost 6 bases to trimming and J lost 7 bases; unmatched junction nucleotides: 8. The CDR3 DNA reads TGTGCCAGCAGGCGGACAGGGCAAGGGCAGCCCCAGCATTTT. Translation: CASRRTGQGQPQHF.

The chain carries TRBV9 and TRBJ1-2; D perhaps matches TRBD1 (5 bases). Looked up from germline, CDR1 is SGDLS and CDR2 is YYNGEE. CDR3 length equals 16 residues. V was cut by 4 bases and J by 4 bases, with 20 bases left in between. CDR3 coding DNA: TGTGCCAGCAGCCGGGGGAGGGCGGACGATCTCTATGGCTACACCTTC. Translated, it gives CASSRGRADDLYGYTF.

This chain joins TRBV4-3 and TRBJ2-7; 13 bases are a match to TRBD2. The CDR3 contains 15 residues. Germline CDR1 reads LGHNA; CDR2 reads YSLEER. Trimming at V came to 1 base and at J to 4 bases, leaving 1 base not matched to a gene. CDR3 protein: CASSQGLAGGYEQYF. As DNA, the CDR3 is TGCGCCAGCAGCCAAGGACTAGCGGGAGGTTACGAGCAGTACTTC.

This clone has a single count. This chain's CDR3 is CASSPQTGDQETQYF. The CDR3 coding sequence is TGTGCCAGCAGCCCGCAGACAGGCGACCAAGAGACCCAGTACTTC. The chain is built from TRBV5-4 and TRBJ2-5; a possible D gene is TRBD1 (6 bases). With 4 bases removed from V and 0 bases from J, the gap between germline ends came to 13 bases. The CDR3 is 15 amino acids. Germline V CDR1 and CDR2: SGHNT, YYREEE (reference sequence).

The chain recombines TRBV4-1 with TRBJ2-5; 8 positions agree with TRBD1. The end of the DNA aligns better with TRBJ2-7, so the J call may be wrong. The CDR3 extends over 15 amino acids. Germline V gene lookup returns CDR1 MGHRA and CDR2 YSYEKL. The CDR3, as DNA: TGCGCCAGCAGCCTAGAACCGACAGGGGCCTACGAGCAGTACTTC. Its protein is CASSLEPTGAYEQYF.

This sequence joins TRBV19 and TRBJ2-5; 7 positions agree with TRBD1. The CDR3 is 14 amino acids. Germline trimming cut 5 bases from V and 9 bases from J; bases unmatched to any gene: 12. The germline CDR1 and CDR2 sequences are LNHDA and SQIVND (reference sequence). The DNA for the CDR3 is TGTGCCAGTAGTGCGACAGGGCCGGGTTTGCCCCAGTACTTC. It codes for CASSATGPGLPQYF.

The chain is built from TRBV9 and TRBJ1-6; D possibly corresponds to TRBD1 (6 bases). The V end lost 2 bases, the J end lost 8 bases, and 8 bases lay between the germline ends. There are 13 residues in the CDR3. Germline V gives CDR1 SGDLS, CDR2 YYNGEE. The CDR3 DNA sequence: TGTGCCAGCAGCGTCAGACAGGATTCACCCCTCCACTTT. This translates into CASSVRQDSPLHF. Combining the CDR3 with reference TRBV9 and TRBJ1-6 gives the whole variable domain DSGVTQTPKHLITATGQRVTLRCSPRSGDLSVYWYQQSLDQGLQFLIQYYNGEERAKGNILERFSAQQFPDLHSELNLSSLELGDSALYFCASSVRQDSPLHFGNGTRLTVT.

The rearrangement joins TRBV27 to TRBJ2-7, with TRBD2 as a possible D gene (5 bases). The CDR3 has 14 amino acids. Trimming removed 3 bases from V and 1 base from J, with 10 bases in between. Germline V lookup: CDR1 MNHEY, CDR2 SMNVEV (reference sequence). The CDR3 sequence: CASSFFRGSYEQYF. CDR3 coding DNA: TGTGCCAGCAGTTTTTTTCGGGGTTCCTACGAGCAGTACTTC.

In this sample, this clone turned up a few times. A read error may account for a junction end that differs from germline. The gene calls are TRBV6-1 and TRBJ2-2; D might be TRBD1 (7 bases). This CDR3 contains 16 residues. The germline V gene has CDR1 MNHNS and CDR2 SASEGT. CDR3 in amino acids: CAISESAVRGAGELFF. The CDR3 nucleotides are TGTGCCATCAGTGAGTCGGCGGTCAGGGGGGCCGGGGAGCTGTTTTTT.

The chain combines TRBV5-4 with TRBJ1-2; D not certain. The V gene lost 5 bases and the J gene lost 2 bases, with 10 bases spanning the gap. There are 13 residues in the CDR3. CDR1 and CDR2 from the germline V gene are SGHNT and YYREEE (reference sequence). CDR3 protein: CASREDGNYGYTF. For the CDR3, the DNA is TGTGCCAGCAGGGAGGACGGAAACTATGGCTACACCTTC.

This clone was recorded a few times. The V and J genes are TRBV7-6 and TRBJ2-7, with 8 bases identical to TRBD1. Losses at the gene ends were 3 bases for V and 5 bases for J; bases not matched to a gene: 6. Germline V gene data show CDR1 as SGHVS and CDR2 as FNYEAQ. The CDR3 is 14 amino acids. The CDR3 DNA follows: TGTGCCAGCAGCTTGGGGGACAGGCCCAACGAGCAGTACTTC. Encoded protein: CASSLGDRPNEQYF.

This clone was counted a few times. The rearrangement uses TRBV11-2 and TRBJ2-5; 8 bases agree with TRBD1. Germline-derived CDR1 and CDR2 are SGHAT and FQNNGV. Trimming cost V 6 bases and J 5 bases; bases outside gene matches: 8. This CDR3 is 14 amino acids long. The CDR3 DNA follows: TGTGCCAGCAGGGCTAGACAGGGGATGGAGACCCAGTACTTC. Amino acids: CASRARQGMETQYF.

The chain joins TRBV7-8 to TRBJ2-2; D gene unclear. This CDR3 has 14 amino acids. Trimming left V 4 bases short and J 7 bases short, with 13 bases between. In germline, CDR1 is SGHVS, CDR2 FQNEAQ. The DNA of the CDR3 is TGTGCCAGCAGCTCTCCGAGGAGAATCGGGGAGCTGTTTTTT. This sequence encodes CASSSPRRIGELFF.

The chain has TRBV6-5 and TRBJ1-2, with D possibly being TRBD1 (6 bases). Germline V gives CDR1 MNHEY, CDR2 SVGAGI. The CDR3 length is 15 residues. Trimming took off 6 bases at V and 4 bases at J, with 18 bases between the two ends. The CDR3 DNA sequence: TGTGCCAGCAGCCAGGGGCGCTCCCGAGGCTATGGCTACACCTTC. Residues: CASSQGRSRGYGYTF.

The rearrangement uses TRBV18 and TRBJ1-2; D call uncertain. Trimming took off 3 bases at V and 2 bases at J, with 16 bases between the two ends. Looked up from germline, CDR1 is KGHSH and CDR2 is LQKENI. The CDR3 runs 16 residues. CDR3 coding DNA: TGTGCCAGCTCACCGGGAGCGGTGCGAAACAACTATGGCTACACCTTC. Its protein is CASSPGAVRNNYGYTF.

The genes are TRBV6-4 and TRBJ2-3; TRBD2 aligns across 8 bases. With V trimmed by 6 bases and J by 5 bases, 13 bases remained unmatched. CDR1 is MRHNA, CDR2 SNTAGT, per germline. The CDR3 loop spans 16 amino acids. DNA of the CDR3: TGTGCCAGCAGGCAAACCGGGACTAGGTCATTAGATACGCAGTATTTT. Translation: CASRQTGTRSLDTQYF.

The chain combines TRBV7-8 with TRBJ1-1; no clear D. V was shortened by 5 bases and J by 0 bases, with 7 bases between the two germline ends. The CDR3 runs to 13 residues. CDR1 is SGHVS, CDR2 FQNEAQ, per germline. The CDR3 here is CASSLQMNTEAFF. The CDR3 DNA is TGTGCCAGCAGCCTTCAGATGAACACTGAAGCTTTCTTT.

This chain links TRBV7-9 with TRBJ2-3; TRBD1 matches at 9 bases. The V and J ends lost 2 bases and 3 bases, in that order; junction bases with no gene match: 6. This CDR3 is 16 amino acids long. Germline lookup yields CDR1 SEHNR and CDR2 FQNEAQ (reference sequence). The CDR3 is CASSLSRTGETDTQYF. The DNA of the CDR3 is TGTGCCAGCAGCTTATCACGGACAGGGGAAACAGATACGCAGTATTTT.